Detailed here is one TCR beta chain. What it recognizes is unknown. This entry is derived from a study of Tregs in tolerant kidney transplant recipients. Profiling relied on immunoSEQ multiplex PCR, and the TCRdb table lists in-frame clones only, not all of them. The sample records 240,000 or so clones, 80% to 85% being singletons. CDR3 length: 13 residues. Germline V gene data show CDR1 as MNHEY and CDR2 as SVGAGI. Trimming removed 5 bases from V and 1 base from J, with 8 bases in between. Study-level results: Tregs expanded with activated donor B cells seemed most donor-specific. Few patients were studied, so findings need validation in larger groups. No direct test of biological reproducibility was done here.

Unstimulated regulatory T cells (CD4+CD25+CD127-), CD4+CD25- non-regulatory cells, CD4 and CD8 cells were FACS-sorted from thawed PBMCs. The rearrangement uses TRBV6-5 and TRBJ1-1; D remains ambiguous. The receptor was isolated from a human donor in good health. Source material: CD4+ T cells from blood. CDR3 in DNA: TGTGCCAGCAGTCCAACACAGAACACTGAAGCTTTCTTT. Translated: CASSPTQNTEAFF.